This is a list of T cell receptor beta chains from one sample in a study of shared clonotypes between healthy human individuals. The protocol was immunoSEQ multiplex PCR, while the TCRdb copy is restricted to in-frame clones and leaves out a portion. The repertoire consists of 2 million to 3 million clones, with 93% occurring once and the leading ten covering roughly 0.39%. What was sequenced was naive CD4+ T cells from PBMCs. These receptors were collected from a man in his late teens or twenties in good health. Some clones in this sample may be carry-over from other donors' samples. CDR3s leave out the opening cysteine and the closing phenylalanine or tryptophan. The order of the fields is V gene, D gene, J gene, CDR3 protein. D genes are given only for firm matches.

V gene: TRBV6-1; D gene: NA; J gene: TRBJ2-7; CDR3 protein: AISDQGGASPPYEQY
V gene: TRBV7-9; D gene: NA; J gene: TRBJ2-1; CDR3 protein: ASSRPAGENEQF
V gene: TRBV5-1; D gene: TRBD2; J gene: TRBJ2-1; CDR3 protein: ASSTGLAGLADEQF
V gene: TRBV6-5; D gene: TRBD1; J gene: TRBJ1-6; CDR3 protein: ASSRQGTYNSPLH
V gene: TRBV30; D gene: TRBD1; J gene: TRBJ1-1; CDR3 protein: AWSPRAGGWNTEAF
V gene: TRBV2; D gene: NA; J gene: TRBJ2-1; CDR3 protein: ASSERRTAYNEQF
V gene: TRBV28; D gene: NA; J gene: TRBJ1-2; CDR3 protein: ASTPLGEGYT
V gene: TRBV4-3; D gene: NA; J gene: TRBJ2-1; CDR3 protein: ASSRYRGGNNEQF
V gene: TRBV5-1; D gene: NA; J gene: TRBJ1-1; CDR3 protein: ASSLEGAGGDTEAF
V gene: TRBV19; D gene: NA; J gene: TRBJ2-4; CDR3 protein: ASIGRGTGREGIQY
V gene: TRBV7-6; D gene: NA; J gene: TRBJ2-7; CDR3 protein: ASSLGGIGSYEQY
V gene: TRBV18; D gene: NA; J gene: TRBJ2-2; CDR3 protein: ASSPTDSLYTGELF
V gene: TRBV18; D gene: NA; J gene: TRBJ2-1; CDR3 protein: ASSHREISYNEQF
V gene: TRBV10-3; D gene: NA; J gene: TRBJ2-1; CDR3 protein: AIRDSLALNEQF
V gene: TRBV5-6; D gene: NA; J gene: TRBJ2-3; CDR3 protein: ASSLGPRFTDTQY
V gene: TRBV30; D gene: TRBD2; J gene: TRBJ2-3; CDR3 protein: AWALAGVEDTQY
V gene: TRBV10-3; D gene: TRBD2; J gene: TRBJ2-7; CDR3 protein: AIRLGLVNEQY
V gene: TRBV7-9; D gene: NA; J gene: TRBJ2-7; CDR3 protein: ASSSDWMTYEQY
V gene: TRBV30; D gene: TRBD2; J gene: TRBJ2-7; CDR3 protein: AWSLGLAGGEQY
V gene: TRBV27; D gene: TRBD2; J gene: TRBJ2-1; CDR3 protein: ASSENPPGLAGVYEQF
V gene: TRBV29-1; D gene: TRBD1; J gene: TRBJ2-3; CDR3 protein: SVRGDRGTDTQY
V gene: TRBV2; D gene: NA; J gene: TRBJ1-4; CDR3 protein: ASSDSHRAVGKLF
V gene: TRBV5-1; D gene: NA; J gene: TRBJ2-7; CDR3 protein: ASSTPIQGNEQY
V gene: TRBV4-1; D gene: NA; J gene: TRBJ2-6; CDR3 protein: ASSQAPRVGSGANVLT
V gene: TRBV28; D gene: NA; J gene: TRBJ1-2; CDR3 protein: ASSLVKGGYGYT
V gene: TRBV5-4; D gene: NA; J gene: TRBJ1-2; CDR3 protein: ASSLPGEGYT
V gene: TRBV19; D gene: NA; J gene: TRBJ2-1; CDR3 protein: ASSILGGPSSYNEQF
V gene: TRBV18; D gene: NA; J gene: TRBJ1-1; CDR3 protein: ASSPTGIDTEAF
V gene: TRBV9; D gene: NA; J gene: TRBJ1-2; CDR3 protein: ASRAGASPEYGYT
V gene: TRBV19; D gene: TRBD2; J gene: TRBJ2-7; CDR3 protein: ASSRGTSASSYEQY
V gene: TRBV5-4; D gene: NA; J gene: TRBJ1-1; CDR3 protein: ASGDLNTEAF
V gene: TRBV4-2; D gene: NA; J gene: TRBJ1-4; CDR3 protein: ASSQDRQGATNEKLF
V gene: TRBV4-1; D gene: TRBD1; J gene: TRBJ1-1; CDR3 protein: ASSQASTGTTEAF
V gene: TRBV10-2; D gene: TRBD2; J gene: TRBJ2-1; CDR3 protein: ASHASGRYNEQF
V gene: TRBV19; D gene: TRBD1; J gene: TRBJ2-1; CDR3 protein: ASSIRTGSYSSYNEQF
V gene: TRBV27; D gene: NA; J gene: TRBJ2-7; CDR3 protein: ASSFAGAGEQY
V gene: TRBV7-9; D gene: NA; J gene: TRBJ2-3; CDR3 protein: ASSLNRLARTDTQY
V gene: TRBV19; D gene: NA; J gene: TRBJ2-1; CDR3 protein: ASSITGPGGNEQF
V gene: TRBV5-8; D gene: TRBD1; J gene: TRBJ2-1; CDR3 protein: ASSFDRGHEQF
V gene: TRBV19; D gene: TRBD1; J gene: TRBJ1-3; CDR3 protein: ASSKPGQGNSGNTIY
V gene: TRBV7-6; D gene: NA; J gene: TRBJ2-7; CDR3 protein: ASSLGVWDEQY
V gene: TRBV19; D gene: NA; J gene: TRBJ1-4; CDR3 protein: ASSIGLGVNEKLF
V gene: TRBV6-1; D gene: NA; J gene: TRBJ1-2; CDR3 protein: ASSESGSHYGYT